Below are 5 T cell receptor beta chains sequenced from a single sample in a study of blood T cells in healthy people across ages (dated by TCRdb to 2015 to 2017). The library was produced with 5' RACE. The sequencer listed for this sample is Illumina HiSeq 2500. A second PCR of about 7 to 12 cycles was run with a J-beta primer mix and a sample-barcoded 5' primer. TCRdb cleaned the public reads at Q25 with fastp, built clones with MiXCR and kept in-frame beta chains. Merged by CDR3 protein, the rows form single entries marked with the most common genes and DNA. The sample has 780,000 or so distinct CDR3 sequences on record, roughly three fifths of them singletons. About 26% of the sample is in the top ten clones. Sequencing was performed on blood. The receptor set was obtained from a man aged 35 to 55 in good health.

The V and J genes are TRBV7-2 and TRBJ2-7, with D perhaps matching TRBD1 or TRBD2 (6 bases each). V gave up 3 bases and J gave up 2 bases, with 29 bases separating them. Germline-derived CDR1 and CDR2 are SGHTA and FQGNSA. The CDR3 length is 20 residues. DNA of the CDR3: TGTGCCAGCAGCTTGAGGATGAAGGGGGGACTGGCTAGGGCGACCTACGAGCAGTACTTC. This encodes CASSLRMKGGLARATYEQYF.

This chain uses TRBV2 with TRBJ2-2; possible D gene TRBD1, 6 bases. Trimming cost V 6 bases and J 4 bases, with 12 bases left between them. From germline, CDR1 is SNHLY and CDR2 FYNNEI. The CDR3 is 14 residues long. The chain's CDR3 is CASRATGPTGELFF. CDR3 coding DNA: TGTGCCAGCAGGGCCACAGGGCCCACCGGGGAGCTGTTTTTT.

This clonotype has more than one count but fewer than ten. The CDR3 sequence: CASSTHSSGDAEAFF. The CDR3 DNA is TGTGCCAGCAGCACTCATTCAAGCGGGGACGCTGAAGCTTTCTTT. The chain carries TRBV9 and TRBJ1-1, with D possibly being TRBD1 (5 bases). The V end was cut by 4 bases, the J end by 6 bases, with 19 bases between. Per the germline V gene, CDR1 is SGDLS and CDR2 is YYNGEE. The CDR3 length is 15 residues.

The table lists this clonotype with a few counts. The chain uses TRBV7-2 and TRBJ2-3, with 12 bases lining up with TRBD2. J was trimmed by 4 bases and V by 1 base; bases with no gene match: 3. The CDR3 covers 16 residues. The germline V gene has CDR1 SGHTA and CDR2 FQGNSA. CDR3 nucleotides: TGTGCCAGCAGCTTAGTGGCTAGCGGGGGGGCAGATACGCAGTATTTT. Translated, it gives CASSLVASGGADTQYF.

The sample holds a few counts of this clonotype. The rearrangement joins TRBV25-1 to TRBJ2-7; 7 positions match TRBD1. The CDR3 sequence is 14 residues long. Germline lookup yields CDR1 MGHDK and CDR2 SYGVNS. V gave up 4 bases and J gave up 6 bases; unmatched junction bases: 9. The CDR3 reads CASSGTGFYGEQYF. The CDR3 DNA reads TGTGCCAGCAGTGGGACAGGATTTTATGGCGAGCAGTACTTC.